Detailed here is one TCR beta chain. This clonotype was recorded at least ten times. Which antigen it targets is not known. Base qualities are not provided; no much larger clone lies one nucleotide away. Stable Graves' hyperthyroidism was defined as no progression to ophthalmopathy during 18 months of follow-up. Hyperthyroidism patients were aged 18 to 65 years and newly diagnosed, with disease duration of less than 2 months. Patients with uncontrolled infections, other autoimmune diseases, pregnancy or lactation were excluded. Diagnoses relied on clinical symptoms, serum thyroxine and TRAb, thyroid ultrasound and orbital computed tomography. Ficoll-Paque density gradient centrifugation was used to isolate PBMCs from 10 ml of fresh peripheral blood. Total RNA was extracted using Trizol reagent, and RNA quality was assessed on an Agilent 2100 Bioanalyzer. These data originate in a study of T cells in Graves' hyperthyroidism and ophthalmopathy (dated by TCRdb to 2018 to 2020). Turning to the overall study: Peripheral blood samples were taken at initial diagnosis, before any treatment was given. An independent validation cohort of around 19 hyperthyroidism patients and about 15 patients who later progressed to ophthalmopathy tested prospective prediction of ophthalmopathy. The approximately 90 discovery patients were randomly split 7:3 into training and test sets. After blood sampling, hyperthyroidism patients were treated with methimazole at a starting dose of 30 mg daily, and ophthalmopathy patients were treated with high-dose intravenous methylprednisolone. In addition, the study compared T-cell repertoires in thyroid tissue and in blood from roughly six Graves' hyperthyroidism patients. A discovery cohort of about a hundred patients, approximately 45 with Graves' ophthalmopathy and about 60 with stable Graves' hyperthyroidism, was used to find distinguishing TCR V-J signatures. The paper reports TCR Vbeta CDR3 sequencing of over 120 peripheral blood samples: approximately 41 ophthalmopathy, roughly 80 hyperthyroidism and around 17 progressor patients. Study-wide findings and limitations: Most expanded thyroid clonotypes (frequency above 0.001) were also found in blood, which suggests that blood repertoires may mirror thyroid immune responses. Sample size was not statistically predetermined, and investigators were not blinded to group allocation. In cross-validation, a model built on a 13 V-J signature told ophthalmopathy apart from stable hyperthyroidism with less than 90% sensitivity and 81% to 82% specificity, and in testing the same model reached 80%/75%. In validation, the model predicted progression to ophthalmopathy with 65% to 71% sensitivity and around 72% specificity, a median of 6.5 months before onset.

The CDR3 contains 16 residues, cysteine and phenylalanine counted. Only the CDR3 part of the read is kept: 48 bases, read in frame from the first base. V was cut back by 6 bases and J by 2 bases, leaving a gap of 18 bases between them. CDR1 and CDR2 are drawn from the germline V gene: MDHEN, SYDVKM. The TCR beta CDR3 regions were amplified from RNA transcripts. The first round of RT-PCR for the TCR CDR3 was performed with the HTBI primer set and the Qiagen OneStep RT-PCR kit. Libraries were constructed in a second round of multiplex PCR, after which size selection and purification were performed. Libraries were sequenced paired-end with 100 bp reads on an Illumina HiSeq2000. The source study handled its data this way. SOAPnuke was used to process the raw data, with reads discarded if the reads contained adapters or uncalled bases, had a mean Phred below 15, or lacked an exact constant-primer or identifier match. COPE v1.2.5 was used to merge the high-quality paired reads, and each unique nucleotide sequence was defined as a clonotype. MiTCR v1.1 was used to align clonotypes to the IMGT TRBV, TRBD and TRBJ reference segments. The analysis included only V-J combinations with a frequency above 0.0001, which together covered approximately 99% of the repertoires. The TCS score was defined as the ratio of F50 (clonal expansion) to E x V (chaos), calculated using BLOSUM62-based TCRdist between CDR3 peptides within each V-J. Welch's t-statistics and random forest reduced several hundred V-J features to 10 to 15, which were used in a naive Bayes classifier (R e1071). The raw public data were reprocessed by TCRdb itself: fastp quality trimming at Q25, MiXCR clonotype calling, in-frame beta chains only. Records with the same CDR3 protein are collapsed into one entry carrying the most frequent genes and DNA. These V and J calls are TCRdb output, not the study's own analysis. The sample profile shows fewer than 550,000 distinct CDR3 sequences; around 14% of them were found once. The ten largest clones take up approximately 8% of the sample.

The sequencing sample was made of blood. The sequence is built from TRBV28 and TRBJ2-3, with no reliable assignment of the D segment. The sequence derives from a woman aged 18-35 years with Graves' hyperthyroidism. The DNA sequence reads TGTGCCAGCAGCCTGGGAACCGAGACCACCACAGATACGCAGTATTTT. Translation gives CASSLGTETTTDTQYF.